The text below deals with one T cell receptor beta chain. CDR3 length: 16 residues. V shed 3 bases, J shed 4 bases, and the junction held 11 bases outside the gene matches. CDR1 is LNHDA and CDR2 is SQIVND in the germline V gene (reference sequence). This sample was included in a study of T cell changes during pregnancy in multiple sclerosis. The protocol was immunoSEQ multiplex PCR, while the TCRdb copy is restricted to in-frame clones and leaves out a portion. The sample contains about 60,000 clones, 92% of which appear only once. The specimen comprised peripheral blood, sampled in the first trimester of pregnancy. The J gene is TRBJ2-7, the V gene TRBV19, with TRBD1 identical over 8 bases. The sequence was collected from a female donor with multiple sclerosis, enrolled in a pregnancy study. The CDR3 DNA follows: TGTGCCAGTAGTATGGATCGAGGGGACAGGAGATACGAGCAGTACTTC. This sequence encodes CASSMDRGDRRYEQYF.